This T cell receptor beta chain was identified during a study of T cell repertoires in ileal Crohn's disease. The overall study: Postoperative therapy was given to about half: 11 thiopurines, some 18 anti-TNF agents.

For this clone: Its cognate antigen is unknown.

Using immunoSEQ multiplex PCR, the repertoire was profiled, and TCRdb retains in-frame clones only, with some absent. The sample yields roughly 7,000 clones, over 90% seen once. V was pared by 5 bases and J by 6 bases, with 6 bases of the junction left unmatched. Germline V gene data show CDR1 as ENHRY and CDR2 as SYGVKD. CDR3 length: 14 amino acids. Whole-study findings and limits: Endoscopic recurrence occurred in every patient whose clonality exceeded 26.8%.

Sequenced sample: ileal tissue. The chain links TRBV10-3 to TRBJ2-7; 11 bases map to TRBD1. This sequence was found in an adult with Crohn's disease. The DNA of the CDR3 is TGTGCCATCAGTCCCGGGACAGGGGGTAGCGAGCAGTACTTC. This encodes CAISPGTGGSEQYF.